This entry lists 20 T cell receptor beta chains sequenced from one sample in a study of shared clonotypes between healthy human individuals. Clones were read by immunoSEQ multiplex PCR, and TCRdb kept only the in-frame ones, dropping some. This sample has about 980,000 clones, with approximately 80% found just once. The material sequenced was memory CD4+ T cells sorted from blood. Subset of the sample: CD45RA-negative fraction. These receptors were taken from a man between 18 and 29 years old in good health.

This chain links TRBV21-1 with TRBJ2-3. TRBV21-1 is labeled a pseudogene. The CDR3 extends over 13 amino acids. The DNA of the CDR3 is TGTGCCAGCAGCAGTCCTCGAACAGATACGCAGTATTTT. It yields the protein CASSSPRTDTQYF.

This clone showed up just a few times. The chain recombines TRBV2 with TRBJ2-5; D gene unclear. The CDR3 runs to 11 residues. The germline gives CDR1 SNHLY, CDR2 FYNNEI. The V end was cut by 5 bases, the J end by 7 bases, with 8 bases between. The CDR3 spells CASSPGATQYF. CDR3 coding DNA: TGTGCCAGCAGTCCGGGTGCGACCCAGTACTTC.

The gene calls are TRBV19 and TRBJ2-7; TRBD2 is a possible D gene (6 bases). The CDR3 totals 14 residues. The germline CDR1 and CDR2 sequences are LNHDA and SQIVND (reference sequence). The V gene lost 5 bases and the J gene lost 3 bases, with 14 bases spanning the gap. The CDR3 is CASSPGLGLYEQYF. The CDR3 nucleotides read TGTGCCAGTAGTCCGGGACTGGGACTCTACGAGCAGTACTTC.

J is TRBJ2-2 and V is TRBV7-2; unclear D gene. The CDR3 consists of 14 residues. CDR1 and CDR2 from the germline V gene are SGHTA and FQGNSA. Trimming removed 5 bases at V and 5 bases at J, with 12 bases between. CDR3: CASSPQATTGELFF. As DNA, the CDR3 is TGTGCCAGCAGCCCGCAGGCCACAACCGGGGAGCTGTTTTTT.

This clone turned up a few times. The chain combines TRBV6-1 with TRBJ1-1; the D is unclear. Trimming removed 5 bases at V and 1 base at J, with 8 bases between. The CDR3 contains 13 residues. In germline, CDR1 is MNHNS, CDR2 SASEGT. This CDR3 is CASSQKGNTEAFF. CDR3 bases: TGTGCCAGCAGTCAGAAAGGGAACACTGAAGCTTTCTTT.

Here the CDR3 reads CASSLDGDRSTQYF. CDR3 coding DNA: TGTGCCAGCAGCTTAGATGGGGACAGGAGTACGCAGTATTTT. The chain carries TRBV7-9 and TRBJ2-3; 8 nucleotides align to TRBD1. Germline V CDR1 and CDR2: SEHNR, FQNEAQ (reference sequence). CDR3 length: 14 amino acids. Unmatched junction bases numbered 5, after V lost 1 base and J lost 8 bases.

The chain has TRBV9 and TRBJ1-2; D is undetermined. Deletions cut 4 bases from V and 7 bases from J, with 20 bases between. This CDR3 is built from 15 residues. CDR1 is SGDLS and CDR2 is YYNGEE in the germline V gene. CDR3 coding DNA: TGTGCCAGCAGCCCATACCCCTGGGCGGGCGGTGGCTACACCTTC. This translates into CASSPYPWAGGGYTF.

This chain uses TRBV27 with TRBJ1-4; 8 bases fit TRBD1. The junction had 10 bases not matched to a gene; V was cut back by 8 bases and J by 5 bases. This CDR3 is 15 amino acids long. Per germline, CDR1 MNHEY and CDR2 SMNVEV (reference sequence). CDR3 protein: CASCPTGTGNEKLFF. Written as DNA, the CDR3 is TGTGCCAGCTGTCCAACCGGGACAGGAAATGAAAAACTGTTTTTT.

This chain connects TRBV5-6 to TRBJ1-1; D perhaps matches TRBD1 (6 bases). Germline CDR1 is SGHDT and CDR2 is YYEEEE. The CDR3 runs 15 residues. V gave up 1 base and J gave up 1 base, with 11 bases separating them. The CDR3 sequence: CASSLWNRENTEAFF. CDR3 coding DNA: TGTGCCAGCAGCTTGTGGAACAGGGAGAACACTGAAGCTTTCTTT.

This clone was recorded a few times. V gene TRBV6-1 combines with J gene TRBJ2-1, with 8 bases that match TRBD1. CDR3 length: 12 residues. CDR1 is MNHNS, CDR2 SASEGT, per germline. The J segment lost 6 bases and the V segment lost 8 bases, leaving 3 bases of the junction unmatched. In nucleotides, the CDR3 is TGTGCCAGCGGAACAGGGGGCAATGAGCAGTTCTTC. Encoded protein: CASGTGGNEQFF.

This sequence joins TRBV5-1 and TRBJ2-4, with unresolved D. The CDR3 length is 15 residues. Germline V gives CDR1 SGHRS, CDR2 YFSETQ. Trimming left V 5 bases short and J 2 bases short, with 14 bases between. CDR3 bases: TGCGCCAGCAGGCGATATGACGGAACCAAAAACATTCAGTACTTC. Protein: CASRRYDGTKNIQYF.

This clone was observed a handful of times. This chain links TRBV7-2 with TRBJ2-1; the D gene could be TRBD1 or TRBD2 (5 bases each). This CDR3 contains 13 residues. Germline V CDR1 and CDR2: SGHTA, FQGNSA. Trimming took 3 bases from V and 3 from J, leaving 6 bases between them. The CDR3 protein is CASSLGDYNEQFF. The CDR3 nucleotides read TGTGCCAGCAGCTTGGGGGACTACAATGAGCAGTTCTTC.

The chain links TRBV5-6 to TRBJ1-2; the D gene is possibly TRBD1 (5 bases). Between the trimmed V and J ends, which lost 7 bases and 2 bases, there was a span of 12 bases. Looked up from germline, CDR1 is SGHDT and CDR2 is YYEEEE. The CDR3 extends over 13 amino acids. The CDR3 nucleotides read TGTGCCAGCGGTAGCGGGGCCAACTATGGCTACACCTTC. Translated, it gives CASGSGANYGYTF.

This chain connects TRBV10-2 to TRBJ2-3; possible D gene TRBD2, 6 bases. Trimming took 8 bases from V and 4 from J, leaving 13 bases between them. The CDR3 is 13 amino acids. Germline lookup yields CDR1 WSHSY and CDR2 SAAADI. CDR3 nucleotides: TGCGCCAGCGGGGCGGGATGGGCAGATACGCAGTATTTT. It yields the protein CASGAGWADTQYF.

The V and J genes are TRBV10-2 and TRBJ1-5; maybe TRBD1 (5 bases). CDR1 is WSHSY, CDR2 SAAADI, per germline. The CDR3 extends over 16 amino acids. The germline V and J ends were trimmed by 2 bases and 0 bases, with 11 bases remaining between them. CDR3 sequence reads: CASSEGHLYSNQPQHF. For the CDR3, the DNA is TGCGCCAGCAGTGAGGGACACCTCTATAGCAATCAGCCCCAGCATTTT.

The rearrangement links TRBV29-1 to TRBJ2-3; the D call may be TRBD1 or TRBD2 (5 bases each). Germline CDR1 reads SQVTM; CDR2 reads ANQGSEA. There are 16 residues in the CDR3. Trimming removed 0 bases from V and 1 base from J, with 14 bases in between. CDR3 nucleotide sequence: TGCAGCGTTGAAGACTCCGCCAGGGACCGCACAGATACGCAGTATTTT. Amino acids: CSVEDSARDRTDTQYF.

For this clone: The junction departs from the called germline gene at one end, perhaps through a read error. CDR3 nucleotide sequence: TGTGCTAGCAGCCCCAGGACAGGGGAGAGGACCGGGGAGCTGTTTTTT. Its translation is CASSPRTGERTGELFF. The rearrangement links TRBV7-7 to TRBJ2-2, with 9 bases matching TRBD1. Germline V gene data show CDR1 as SSHAT and CDR2 as FNYEAQ (reference sequence). CDR3 length equals 16 residues.

In nucleotides, the CDR3 is TGTGCCAGCAGACTCAGGGATTACGAGCAGTTCTTC. Translated: CASRLRDYEQFF. The chain couples TRBV7-9 to TRBJ2-1, with TRBD1 as a possible D gene (5 bases). The length of the CDR3 is 12 residues. V dropped 6 bases and J dropped 10 bases, with 13 bases sitting between them. The germline V gene encodes CDR1 SEHNR and CDR2 FQNEAQ (reference sequence). Variable domain in full (rest from reference TRBV7-9 and TRBJ2-1): DTGVSQNPRHKITKRGQNVTFRCDPISEHNRLYWYRQTLGQGPEFLTYFQNEAQLEKSRLLSDRFSAERPKGSFSTLEIQRTEQGDSAMYLCASRLRDYEQFFGPGTRLTVL.

The V call is TRBV11-2, the J call TRBJ2-3; D gene unclear. Trimming stripped 5 bases from V and 8 bases from J, with 11 bases between. Germline lookup yields CDR1 SGHAT and CDR2 FQNNGV. The CDR3 runs to 12 residues. The CDR3, as DNA: TGTGCCAGCAGCGGCCCGATAGTTACGCAGTATTTT. Its translation is CASSGPIVTQYF.

The chain uses TRBV2 and TRBJ2-5; D may match TRBD1 or TRBD2 (7 bases each). CDR1 SNHLY and CDR2 FYNNEI come from the germline V gene. V shed 6 bases and J shed 4 bases, with 12 bases lying between them. This CDR3 is 13 amino acids long. The CDR3 bases are TGTGCCAGCAGCCTCAGGGGGGGAGAGACCCAGTACTTC. It translates to CASSLRGGETQYF.